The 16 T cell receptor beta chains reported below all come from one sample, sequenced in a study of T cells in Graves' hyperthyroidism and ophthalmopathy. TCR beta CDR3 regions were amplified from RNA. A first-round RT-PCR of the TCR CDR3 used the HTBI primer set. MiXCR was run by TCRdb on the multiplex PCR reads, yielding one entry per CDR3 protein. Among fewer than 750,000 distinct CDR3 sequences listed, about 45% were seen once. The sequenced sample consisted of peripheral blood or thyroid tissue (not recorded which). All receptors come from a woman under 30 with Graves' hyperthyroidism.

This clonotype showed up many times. The CDR3 spells CASSLNNFVRGFGNYGYTF. DNA for the CDR3: TGTGCCAGCAGCTTGAATAACTTTGTTAGGGGATTCGGGAACTATGGCTACACCTTC. The chain employs TRBV5-8 and TRBJ1-2; weak D call: TRBD1 (5 bases). With 1 base removed from V and 2 bases from J, the gap between germline ends came to 24 bases. The CDR3 runs 19 residues. Germline V gene sequence: CDR1 SGHTS, CDR2 YDEGEE.

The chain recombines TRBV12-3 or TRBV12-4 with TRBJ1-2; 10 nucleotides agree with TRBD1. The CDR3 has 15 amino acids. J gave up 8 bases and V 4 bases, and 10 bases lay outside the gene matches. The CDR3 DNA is TGTGCCAGCAGTTCCAGCGACAGGGGGCGCGAGGGCTACACCTTC. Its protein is CASSSSDRGREGYTF.

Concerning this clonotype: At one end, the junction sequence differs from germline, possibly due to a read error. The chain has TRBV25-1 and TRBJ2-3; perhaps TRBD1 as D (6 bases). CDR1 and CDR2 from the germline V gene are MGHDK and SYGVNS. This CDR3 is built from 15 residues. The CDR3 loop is CASSDRGPYTDTQCF. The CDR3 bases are TGTGCCAGCAGTGACAGGGGCCCTTACACAGATACGCAGTGTTTT.

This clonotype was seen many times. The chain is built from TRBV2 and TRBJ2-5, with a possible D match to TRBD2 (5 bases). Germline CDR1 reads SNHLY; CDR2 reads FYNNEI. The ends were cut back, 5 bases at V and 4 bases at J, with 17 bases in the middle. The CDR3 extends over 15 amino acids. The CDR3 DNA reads TGTGCCAGCAGTCCCTGGACTGCACCGGGAGAGACCCAGTACTTC. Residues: CASSPWTAPGETQYF.

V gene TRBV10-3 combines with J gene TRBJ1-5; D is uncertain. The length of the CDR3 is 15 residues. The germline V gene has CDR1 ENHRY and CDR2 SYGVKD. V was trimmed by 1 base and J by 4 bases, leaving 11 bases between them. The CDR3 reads CAISEWAGLNQPQHF. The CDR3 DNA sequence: TGTGCCATCAGTGAGTGGGCAGGCCTGAATCAGCCCCAGCATTTT.

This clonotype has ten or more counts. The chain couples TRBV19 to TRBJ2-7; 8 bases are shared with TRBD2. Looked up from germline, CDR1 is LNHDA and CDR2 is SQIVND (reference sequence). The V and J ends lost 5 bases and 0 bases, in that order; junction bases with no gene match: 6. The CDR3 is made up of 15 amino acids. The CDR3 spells CASSFSSGSSYEQYF. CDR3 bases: TGTGCCAGTAGTTTTTCCAGCGGGAGCTCCTACGAGCAGTACTTC.

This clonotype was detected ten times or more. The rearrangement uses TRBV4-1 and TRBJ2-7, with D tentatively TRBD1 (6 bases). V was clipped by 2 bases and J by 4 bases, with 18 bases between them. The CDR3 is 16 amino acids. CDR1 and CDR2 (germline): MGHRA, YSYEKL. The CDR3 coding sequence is TGCGCCAGCAGCCAACCCCGGGCAGGGACAAGGTACGAGCAGTACTTC. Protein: CASSQPRAGTRYEQYF.

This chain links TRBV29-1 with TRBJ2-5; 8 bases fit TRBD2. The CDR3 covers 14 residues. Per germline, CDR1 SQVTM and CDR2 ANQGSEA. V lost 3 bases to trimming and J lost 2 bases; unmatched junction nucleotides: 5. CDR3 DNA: TGCAGCGTTGACGGCGGGAGGCGGCAAGAGACCCAGTACTTC. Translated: CSVDGGRRQETQYF.

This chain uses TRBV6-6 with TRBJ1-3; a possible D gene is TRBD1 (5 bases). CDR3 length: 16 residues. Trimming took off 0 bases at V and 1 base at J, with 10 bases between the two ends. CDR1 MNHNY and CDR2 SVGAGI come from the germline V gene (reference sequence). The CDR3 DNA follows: TGTGCCAGCAGTTACTCGGGAGGGGCGTCTGGAAACACCATATATTTT. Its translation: CASSYSGGASGNTIYF.

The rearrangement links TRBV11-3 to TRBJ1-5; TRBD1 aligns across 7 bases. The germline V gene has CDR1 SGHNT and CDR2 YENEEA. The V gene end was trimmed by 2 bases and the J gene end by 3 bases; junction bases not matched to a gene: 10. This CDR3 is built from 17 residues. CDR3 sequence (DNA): TGTGCCAGCAGCTTATTTGTCACAGGGGCCCCCAATCAGCCCCAGCATTTT. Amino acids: CASSLFVTGAPNQPQHF.

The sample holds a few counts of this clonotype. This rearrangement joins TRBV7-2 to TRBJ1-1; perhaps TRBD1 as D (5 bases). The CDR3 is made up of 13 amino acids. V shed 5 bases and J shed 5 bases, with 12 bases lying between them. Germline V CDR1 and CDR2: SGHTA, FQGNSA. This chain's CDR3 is CASSPGTGTEAFF. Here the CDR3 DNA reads TGTGCCAGCAGCCCCGGGACCGGAACTGAAGCTTTCTTT. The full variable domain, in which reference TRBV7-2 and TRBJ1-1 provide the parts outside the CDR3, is GAGVSQSPSNKVTEKGKDVELRCDPISGHTALYWYRQSLGQGLEFLIYFQGNSAPDKSGLPSDRFSAERTGGSVSTLTIQRTQQEDSAVYLCASSPGTGTEAFFGQGTRLTVV.

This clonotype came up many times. The CDR3, as DNA: TGTGCCAGTAGTTCCGGGACGCCCGGAAACACCATATATTTT. Translating gives CASSSGTPGNTIYF. The chain employs TRBV19 and TRBJ1-3; D is possibly TRBD1 (5 bases). Germline-derived CDR1 and CDR2 are LNHDA and SQIVND (reference sequence). Trimming cost V 5 bases and J 4 bases, with 12 bases left between them. The CDR3 is made up of 14 amino acids.

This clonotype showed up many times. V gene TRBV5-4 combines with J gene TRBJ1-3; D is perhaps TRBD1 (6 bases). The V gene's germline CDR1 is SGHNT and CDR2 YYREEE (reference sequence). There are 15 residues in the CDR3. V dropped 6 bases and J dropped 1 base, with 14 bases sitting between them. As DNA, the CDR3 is TGTGCCAGCACTCAACAAACAGGGTCTGGAAACACCATATATTTT. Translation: CASTQQTGSGNTIYF. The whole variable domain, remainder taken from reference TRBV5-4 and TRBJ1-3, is ETGVTQSPTHLIKTRGQQVTLRCSSQSGHNTVSWYQQALGQGPQFIFQYYREEENGRGNFPPRFSGLQFPNYSSELNVNALELDDSALYLCASTQQTGSGNTIYFGEGSWLTVV.

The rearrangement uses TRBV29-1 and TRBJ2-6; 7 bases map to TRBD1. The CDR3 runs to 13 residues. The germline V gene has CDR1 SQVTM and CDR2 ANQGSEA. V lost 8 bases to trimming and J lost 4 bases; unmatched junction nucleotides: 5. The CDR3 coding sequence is TGCAGCTTGACAGGGTCCGGGGCCAACGTCCTGACTTTC. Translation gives CSLTGSGANVLTF.

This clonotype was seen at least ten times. The CDR3 loop is CASSETVVKNTEAFF. CDR3 DNA sequence: TGTGCCAGCAGTGAAACGGTCGTTAAGAACACTGAAGCTTTCTTT. The genes are TRBV25-1 and TRBJ1-1; no firm D call. Trimming took off 2 bases at V and 1 base at J, with 11 bases between the two ends. CDR1 and CDR2 from the germline V gene are MGHDK and SYGVNS. The CDR3 has 15 residues.

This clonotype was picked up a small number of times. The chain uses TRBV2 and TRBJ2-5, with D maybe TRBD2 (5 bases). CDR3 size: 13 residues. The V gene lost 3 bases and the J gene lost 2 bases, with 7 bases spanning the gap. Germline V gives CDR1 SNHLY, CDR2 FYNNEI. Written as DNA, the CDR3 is TGTGCCAGCAGTGATCGGAGGCAAGAGACCCAGTACTTC. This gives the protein CASSDRRQETQYF.